The 5 T cell receptor beta chains in this list originate from one sample, sequenced in a study of cytomegalovirus exposure and HLA in healthy donors. With 60 Vbeta and 13 Jbeta primers, the PCR was carried out. Some clones are missing from TCRdb's copy, which holds only in-frame ones; the method was immunoSEQ multiplex PCR. The sample lists around 200,000 clones, roughly 85% occurring once. Sample: PBMCs. The origin of the receptors is a man younger than 35 in good health and CMV-seronegative.

This chain joins TRBV9 and TRBJ2-3, with 11 bases fitting TRBD2. Germline loops: CDR1 SGDLS, CDR2 YYNGEE. The CDR3 is made up of 18 amino acids. V lost 6 bases and J lost 0; bases outside the gene matches: 12. CDR3: CASTAGTSGRTSTDTQYF. DNA for the CDR3: TGTGCCAGCACCGCCGGGACTAGCGGACGTACAAGCACAGATACGCAGTATTTT. Complete variable domain (other parts from reference TRBV9 and TRBJ2-3): DSGVTQTPKHLITATGQRVTLRCSPRSGDLSVYWYQQSLDQGLQFLIQYYNGEERAKGNILERFSAQQFPDLHSELNLSSLELGDSALYFCASTAGTSGRTSTDTQYFGPGTRLTVL.

This chain uses TRBV6-1 with TRBJ2-5, with a weak D call TRBD2 (5 bases). V gave up 4 bases and J gave up 5 bases, with 14 bases separating them. The CDR3 has 14 amino acids. The germline CDR1 and CDR2 sequences are MNHNS and SASEGT. CDR3 loop: CASSATRNWETQYF. The DNA of the CDR3 is TGTGCCAGCAGTGCAACTAGGAATTGGGAGACCCAGTACTTC.

This chain connects TRBV25-1 to TRBJ2-7; possible D gene TRBD1, 5 bases. Trimming took 9 bases from V and 3 from J, leaving 9 bases between them. The CDR3 has 11 residues. Germline CDR1 MGHDK, CDR2 SYGVNS. CDR3 DNA: TGTGCCAGTGCACAGGTCTACGAGCAGTACTTC. Encoded protein: CASAQVYEQYF.

The chain recombines TRBV6-5 with TRBJ2-1, with 13 bases that match TRBD2. Germline lookup yields CDR1 MNHEY and CDR2 SVGAGI. With 4 bases clipped from V and 8 bases from J, the junction kept 5 bases outside the gene matches. This CDR3 is 15 amino acids long. This CDR3 reads CASSSRTSGRYEQFF. CDR3 nucleotides: TGTGCCAGCAGTTCTCGGACTAGCGGGAGATATGAGCAGTTCTTC.

The V and J genes are TRBV28 and TRBJ2-7; D may be TRBD2 (6 bases). Trimming pared 5 bases from V and 4 bases from J, leaving 15 bases between. The CDR3 consists of 14 residues. Germline assignment: CDR1 MDHEN and CDR2 SYDVKM. CDR3 protein: CASSLVTSGYEQYF. The CDR3 bases are TGTGCCAGCAGTCTAGTGACTAGTGGGTACGAGCAGTACTTC. Full variable domain (outside the CDR3, taken from reference TRBV28 and TRBJ2-7): DVKVTQSSRYLVKRTGEKVFLECVQDMDHENMFWYRQDPGLGLRLIYFSYDVKMKEKGDIPEGYSVSREKKERFSLILESASTNQTSMYLCASSLVTSGYEQYFGPGTRLTVT.